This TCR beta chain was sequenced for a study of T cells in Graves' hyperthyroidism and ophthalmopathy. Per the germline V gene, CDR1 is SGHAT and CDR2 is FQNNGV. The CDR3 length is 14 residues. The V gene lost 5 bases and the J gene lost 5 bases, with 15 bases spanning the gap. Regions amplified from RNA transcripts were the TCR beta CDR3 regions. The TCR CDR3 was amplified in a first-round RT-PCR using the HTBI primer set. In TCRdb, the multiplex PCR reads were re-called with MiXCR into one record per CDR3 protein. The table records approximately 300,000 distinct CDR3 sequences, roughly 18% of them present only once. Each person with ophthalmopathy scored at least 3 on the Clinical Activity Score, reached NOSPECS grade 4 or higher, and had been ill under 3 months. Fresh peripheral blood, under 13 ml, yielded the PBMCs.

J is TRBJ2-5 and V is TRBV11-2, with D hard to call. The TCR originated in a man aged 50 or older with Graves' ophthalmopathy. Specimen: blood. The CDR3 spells CASSGTGWVETQYF. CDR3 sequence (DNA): TGTGCCAGCAGCGGAACCGGCTGGGTGGAGACCCAGTACTTC. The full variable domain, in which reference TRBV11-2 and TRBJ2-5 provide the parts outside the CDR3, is EAGVAQSPRYKIIEKRQSVAFWCNPISGHATLYWYQQILGQGPKLLIQFQNNGVVDDSQLPKDRFSAERLKGVDSTLKIQPAKLEDSAVYLCASSGTGWVETQYFGPGTRLLVL.